The clone carrying this T cell receptor beta chain was recorded a few times. The antigen is unknown. This record comes from a study of PD-L1 blockade in urothelial cancer. Study in general: Blood yielded a median of around 150,000 T cells per sample. Study-wide findings and caveats: When pretreatment blood TCR clonality was below the median, it predicted better survival.

V shed 1 base and J 5 bases; nucleotides not matched to a gene: 7. The CDR3 loop spans 16 amino acids. Germline V gene data show CDR1 as KGHSH and CDR2 as LQKENI. Data came from immunoSEQ multiplex PCR; TCRdb stores just in-frame clones and leaves some out. Of roughly 42,000 clones listed, 81% are singletons. The source of this sequence is a man in his sixties or seventies with urothelial cancer. The sequenced sample was PBMCs, obtained around atezolizumab (anti-PD-L1) treatment. J is TRBJ2-5 and V is TRBV18; 10 bases match TRBD2. In DNA, the CDR3 is TGTGCCAGCTCACCACGGGCTAGCGGGAGTACGGAGACCCAGTACTTC. Translated, it gives CASSPRASGSTETQYF.